The clone carrying this T cell receptor (beta chain) was picked up a small number of times. Its specificity is not known. The V gene's germline CDR1 is MNHEY and CDR2 SVGAGI. Between the trimmed V and J ends, which lost 3 bases and 0 bases, there was a span of 12 bases. The CDR3 spans 17 residues. This specimen belongs to a study of T-cell memory formation after mild COVID-19. TCRdb reprocessed the 5' RACE reads via MiXCR and lists one record per CDR3 protein. The table records just under 550,000 distinct CDR3 sequences, around 20% of them present only once. Study-wide points: CM and EM subsets held most contracting CD4+ clones; EMRA held CD8+ ones. Second-wave clones with a day 37 peak had unconfirmed SARS-CoV-2 specificity. While clones contracting from day 15 to 85 were balanced between CD4 and CD8, later expanders leaned CD4+. Pre-infection memory carried some responding clones, suggesting that cross-reactive memory joined.

The chain joins TRBV6-5 to TRBJ2-6; weak D call: TRBD1 (5 bases). This TCR was sampled from an adult woman who had mild COVID-19 (a few samples of this study predate the infection). Cell type and time point are not known. The specimen sequenced was PBMCs or a T cell subset sorted from them (not recorded which). In DNA, the CDR3 is TGTGCCAGCAGTTATGCCCGACAGTCCTCTGGGGCCAACGTCCTGACTTTC. Translated, it gives CASSYARQSSGANVLTF.